These 27 T cell receptor beta chains came from one sample sequenced in a study of early T cells in non-severe SARS-CoV-2 infection. TCRdb called the 5' RACE reads again in MiXCR, with one record for every CDR3 protein. The sample has 25,000 to 35,000 distinct CDR3 sequences, roughly 5.8% seen once. The sequenced sample was whole blood. All receptors come from an adult who was a healthcare worker with PCR-confirmed SARS-CoV-2 infection or an uninfected control (not recorded which).

This clonotype appeared many times. This chain links TRBV6-6 with TRBJ1-2, with unresolved D. CDR3 length equals 15 residues. CDR1 and CDR2 from the germline V gene are MNHNY and SVGAGI (reference sequence). Trimming shortened V by 6 bases and J by 1 base, and 15 bases separated the two germline ends. Here the CDR3 reads CASSLNPGYNYGYTF. Here the CDR3 DNA reads TGTGCCAGCAGCCTTAATCCGGGATATAACTATGGCTACACCTTC.

The sample holds a few counts of this clonotype. The chain is built from TRBV29-1 and TRBJ2-3, with D tentatively TRBD2 (6 bases). This CDR3 has 14 residues. Trimming cost V 6 bases and J 4 bases, with 17 bases left between them. Germline values: CDR1 SQVTM, CDR2 ANQGSEA. CDR3 amino acids: CSVGTRPGSDTQYF. As DNA, the CDR3 is TGCAGCGTGGGGACTCGCCCGGGCTCAGATACGCAGTATTTT.

The chain has TRBV29-1 and TRBJ1-2; D unclear. CDR3 size: 13 residues. The germline V gene has CDR1 SQVTM and CDR2 ANQGSEA. V gave up 0 bases and J gave up 6 bases, with 11 bases separating them. Here the CDR3 reads CSVEDAGVNGYTF. CDR3 sequence (DNA): TGCAGCGTTGAAGATGCAGGAGTCAATGGCTACACCTTC. Based on the CDR3 plus reference TRBV29-1 and TRBJ1-2, the full variable domain is SAVISQKPSRDICQRGTSLTIQCQVDSQVTMMFWYRQQPGQSLTLIATANQGSEATYESGFVIDKFPISRPNLTFSTLTVSNMSPEDSSIYLCSVEDAGVNGYTFGSGTRLTVV.

V is TRBV27 and J is TRBJ2-3, with TRBD2 matching over 8 bases. Trimming cost V 4 bases and J 3 bases; bases outside gene matches: 6. Germline CDR1 reads MNHEY; CDR2 reads SMNVEV (reference sequence). The CDR3 extends over 15 amino acids. The CDR3 spells CASSSAGAATDTQYF. In DNA, the CDR3 is TGTGCCAGCAGTTCAGCGGGAGCTGCGACAGATACGCAGTATTTT.

This clonotype was found a few times. The chain carries TRBV12-5 and TRBJ1-2; D might be TRBD1 (6 bases). CDR3 size: 14 residues. The V end was cut by 0 bases, the J end by 7 bases, with 12 bases between. The germline V gene encodes CDR1 LGHNT and CDR2 FRNRAP. This chain's CDR3 is CASGLVGTGIGYTF. CDR3 sequence (DNA): TGTGCTAGTGGTTTGGTGGGAACAGGGATTGGCTACACCTTC.

Ten or more counts support this clonotype. The V and J genes are TRBV20-1 and TRBJ2-7, with D perhaps matching TRBD1 or TRBD2 (5 bases each). Germline loops: CDR1 DFQATT, CDR2 SNEGSKA (reference sequence). The CDR3 is 15 residues long. Trimming stripped 4 bases from V and 6 bases from J, with 22 bases between. CDR3 sequence (DNA): TGCAGTGCTAAACGGCCGGGACCCTCATCTAGCGAGCAGTACTTC. Its translation is CSAKRPGPSSSEQYF.

This clonotype has a count of ten or more. The chain combines TRBV7-9 with TRBJ2-4; the match to TRBD2 covers 7 bases. This CDR3 is built from 15 residues. The germline CDR1 and CDR2 sequences are SEHNR and FQNEAQ (reference sequence). V dropped 0 bases and J dropped 1; count of bases not matched to a gene: 0. CDR3 amino acids: CASSLAGGAKNIQYF. The DNA for the CDR3 is TGTGCCAGCAGCTTAGCGGGAGGGGCCAAAAACATTCAGTACTTC.

This clonotype has at least ten counts. The chain has TRBV13 and TRBJ2-7, with a possible D match to TRBD2 (6 bases). V was trimmed by 2 bases and J by 3 bases, leaving 14 bases between them. The CDR3 is made up of 15 amino acids. Germline V gene lookup returns CDR1 PRHDT and CDR2 FYEKMQ (reference sequence). This CDR3 reads CASSLRLGSHYEQYF. The CDR3 DNA is TGTGCCAGCAGCTTAAGACTAGGCAGCCACTACGAGCAGTACTTC. Full variable domain (outside the CDR3, taken from reference TRBV13 and TRBJ2-7): AAGVIQSPRHLIKEKRETATLKCYPIPRHDTVYWYQQGPGQDPQFLISFYEKMQSDKGSIPDRFSAQQFSDYHSELNMSSLELGDSALYFCASSLRLGSHYEQYFGPGTRLTVT.

This clonotype appeared many times. The V and J genes are TRBV7-8 and TRBJ2-3; D is possibly TRBD1 or TRBD2 (5 bases each). Germline V gene lookup returns CDR1 SGHVS and CDR2 FQNEAQ. The CDR3 has 15 amino acids. V was clipped by 2 bases and J by 3 bases, with 12 bases between them. Written as DNA, the CDR3 is TGTGCCAGCAGCTTAATTGGGACCCTGACAGATACGCAGTATTTT. It codes for CASSLIGTLTDTQYF.

This clonotype was seen a handful of times. The gene calls are TRBV12-3 or TRBV12-4 and TRBJ2-1; TRBD2 might be the D (5 bases). V was shortened by 3 bases and J by 6 bases, with 9 bases between the two germline ends. The CDR3 covers 13 residues. CDR3 sequence: CASSFEGTNEQFF. CDR3 coding DNA: TGTGCCAGCAGTTTTGAGGGTACCAATGAGCAGTTCTTC.

Many counts were recorded for this clonotype. CDR3 residues: CASSSLKGNTEAFF. Written as DNA, the CDR3 is TGTGCCAGCAGCTCCCTGAAGGGGAACACTGAAGCTTTCTTT. This rearrangement joins TRBV7-9 to TRBJ1-1; D is undetermined. The CDR3 is 14 amino acids. The V end lost 4 bases, the J end lost 1 base, and 10 bases lay between the germline ends. Germline V gives CDR1 SEHNR, CDR2 FQNEAQ (reference sequence).

On this clonotype: A read error may explain this, as a much larger clone is one base away. V gene TRBV12-3 or TRBV12-4 combines with J gene TRBJ2-6; no definite D call. There are 17 residues in the CDR3. V was clipped by 6 bases and J by 4 bases, with 19 bases between them. This chain's CDR3 is CASRLQPLVRGANVLTF. CDR3 in DNA: TGTGCCAGCAGACTACAGCCTCTCGTGAGGGGGGCCAACGTCCTGACTTTC.

This clonotype was detected ten times or more. The gene calls are TRBV18 and TRBJ2-5, with 7 bases that match TRBD1. This CDR3 comprises 17 residues. From germline, CDR1 is KGHSH and CDR2 LQKENI. V shed 0 bases, J shed 7 bases, and the junction held 14 bases outside the gene matches. The CDR3 reads CASSPPSQDRSTRTQYF. The CDR3 DNA is TGTGCCAGCTCACCACCATCTCAGGACAGGTCTACAAGGACCCAGTACTTC.

This clonotype was found many times. The J gene is TRBJ2-1, the V gene TRBV4-3; D may be TRBD2 (5 bases). CDR1 is LGHNA and CDR2 is YSLEER in the germline V gene. The CDR3 covers 19 residues. V was clipped by 0 bases and J by 3 bases, with 21 bases between them. DNA of the CDR3: TGCGCCAGCAGCCAAGATTGGGGAGAGGACTCGCTATTCTACAATGAGCAGTTCTTC. This encodes CASSQDWGEDSLFYNEQFF.

This clonotype was counted ten times or more. V usage is TRBV20-1 and J usage is TRBJ2-3; no firm D call. The V end lost 4 bases, the J end lost 3 bases, and 14 bases lay between the germline ends. Per germline, CDR1 DFQATT and CDR2 SNEGSKA (reference sequence). This CDR3 region has 14 residues. CDR3: CSATTLAVTDTQYF. CDR3 nucleotides: TGCAGTGCTACCACGTTAGCAGTAACAGATACGCAGTATTTT.

This clonotype was picked up many times. The genes are TRBV7-2 and TRBJ2-7, with a possible D match to TRBD1 (5 bases). CDR3 length: 14 residues. Germline V gives CDR1 SGHTA, CDR2 FQGNSA. Trimming removed 9 bases at V and 0 bases at J, with 15 bases between. CDR3 nucleotides: TGTGCCAGTGCGACAGACCCGAGCTCCTACGAGCAGTACTTC. This translates into CASATDPSSYEQYF.

There are many counts of this clonotype. The chain employs TRBV28 and TRBJ2-3; perhaps D is TRBD1 or TRBD2 (5 bases each). Trimming took 5 bases from V and 2 from J, leaving 17 bases between them. The CDR3 is 16 residues long. CDR1 is MDHEN and CDR2 is SYDVKM in the germline V gene. The CDR3 DNA sequence: TGTGCCAGCAGTCTACCACTGGGGGTTAACACAGATACGCAGTATTTT. It specifies CASSLPLGVNTDTQYF. Full variable domain (remainder filled in from reference TRBV28 and TRBJ2-3): DVKVTQSSRYLVKRTGEKVFLECVQDMDHENMFWYRQDPGLGLRLIYFSYDVKMKEKGDIPEGYSVSREKKERFSLILESASTNQTSMYLCASSLPLGVNTDTQYFGPGTRLTVL.

This clonotype has a count of ten or more. This chain uses TRBV5-1 with TRBJ2-3, with TRBD1 matching over 9 bases. The V and J ends lost 4 bases and 0 bases, in that order; junction bases with no gene match: 0. The germline gives CDR1 SGHRS, CDR2 YFSETQ. The CDR3 covers 14 residues. The chain's CDR3 is CASSGTGSTDTQYF. As DNA, the CDR3 is TGCGCCAGCAGCGGGACAGGGAGCACAGATACGCAGTATTTT.

This clonotype was counted many times. This sequence joins TRBV9 and TRBJ2-2; 13 bases are a match to TRBD2. Germline V gene sequence: CDR1 SGDLS, CDR2 YYNGEE. CDR3 size: 18 residues. With V trimmed by 0 bases and J by 2 bases, 4 bases remained unmatched. The CDR3 reads CASSVGTSGRPNTGELFF. CDR3 nucleotide sequence: TGTGCCAGCAGCGTAGGGACTAGCGGGAGACCTAACACCGGGGAGCTGTTTTTT. The variable domain in full, completed from reference TRBV9 and TRBJ2-2, reads DSGVTQTPKHLITATGQRVTLRCSPRSGDLSVYWYQQSLDQGLQFLIQYYNGEERAKGNILERFSAQQFPDLHSELNLSSLELGDSALYFCASSVGTSGRPNTGELFFGEGSRLTVL.

By sample fraction, this clonotype is medium-sized. V usage is TRBV13 and J usage is TRBJ2-7; TRBD1 might be the D (5 bases). The V and J ends lost 3 bases and 5 bases respectively, with 14 bases between them. Germline CDR1 PRHDT, CDR2 FYEKMQ (reference sequence). The CDR3 runs to 14 residues. The CDR3 coding sequence is TGTGCCAGCAGCTTGGCAGGGTATTATAACGAGCAGTACTTC. As protein: CASSLAGYYNEQYF.

This clonotype was seen at least ten times. The V and J genes are TRBV12-3 or TRBV12-4 and TRBJ1-2, with a possible D match to TRBD1 (6 bases). This CDR3 has 17 amino acids. Trimming shortened V by 1 base and J by 4 bases, and 19 bases separated the two germline ends. DNA for the CDR3: TGTGCCAGCAGTTTAGACGGGGGCGGACCATTGGCCTATGGCTACACCTTC. Amino acids: CASSLDGGGPLAYGYTF.

This clonotype was detected ten times or more. The J gene is TRBJ2-1, the V gene TRBV28; D may be TRBD2 (5 bases). The germline CDR1 and CDR2 sequences are MDHEN and SYDVKM. V was pared by 2 bases and J by 0 bases, with 8 bases between. The CDR3 totals 15 residues. CDR3 nucleotides: TGTGCCAGCAGTTTAAGGAGGAGCTCCTACAATGAGCAGTTCTTC. Its translation is CASSLRRSSYNEQFF.

This clonotype is medium-sized within its sample. The rearrangement links TRBV7-3 to TRBJ2-5; perhaps TRBD2 as D (5 bases). Germline CDR1 is SGHTA and CDR2 is FQGTGA. V was shortened by 1 base and J by 4 bases, with 7 bases between the two germline ends. CDR3 length equals 13 residues. CDR3 nucleotides: TGTGCCAGCAGCTTAAGAGAGGGAGAGACCCAGTACTTC. Its protein is CASSLREGETQYF.

V usage is TRBV4-1 and J usage is TRBJ2-7; the D call may be TRBD1 or TRBD2 (5 bases each). Trimming shortened V by 1 base and J by 6 bases, and 19 bases separated the two germline ends. In germline, CDR1 is MGHRA, CDR2 YSYEKL. The CDR3 spans 16 residues. The CDR3 DNA is TGCGCCAGCAGCCAAGTGGGGACGATAAGGAAGACCGAGCAGTACTTC. Residues: CASSQVGTIRKTEQYF.

Many counts were recorded for this clonotype. The chain carries TRBV20-1 and TRBJ2-2; D uncertain. Germline CDR1 and CDR2: DFQATT and SNEGSKA (reference sequence). With 6 bases removed from V and 4 bases from J, the gap between germline ends came to 9 bases. This CDR3 is 12 amino acids long. The CDR3 bases are TGCAGTGCCCTACGGAGCACCGGGGAGCTGTTTTTT. It yields the protein CSALRSTGELFF.

This clonotype was counted at least ten times. The chain links TRBV20-1 to TRBJ1-5; weak D call: TRBD1 (6 bases). Germline V gene lookup returns CDR1 DFQATT and CDR2 SNEGSKA (reference sequence). The CDR3 extends over 14 amino acids. Trimming cost V 5 bases and J 4 bases, with 15 bases left between them. CDR3 residues: CSALNRDGNQPQHF. In DNA form, the CDR3 reads TGCAGTGCTCTCAACAGGGATGGAAATCAGCCCCAGCATTTT.

This clonotype was seen ten or more times. The chain is built from TRBV4-2 and TRBJ2-1; TRBD2 matches at 10 bases. CDR3 length equals 16 residues. V trimming: 1 base; J trimming: 6 bases; junction bases outside the gene matches: 6. In germline, CDR1 is LGHNA, CDR2 YNFKEQ. CDR3 sequence (DNA): TGTGCCAGCAGCCAAGTAGCGAGCGGGGGGGCCAATGAGCAGTTCTTC. Translated, it gives CASSQVASGGANEQFF.